The subject of this entry is one TCR beta chain. This clonotype was counted many times. Its binding antigen is unknown. No much larger clonotype is one base removed from it; base qualities were not supplied. V and J lose 4 bases and 2 bases, and a span of 10 bases separates them. CDR1 SGHTA and CDR2 FQGNSA were looked up in the germline V gene. The CDR3 measures 14 amino acids from cysteine to phenylalanine. CDR3 DNA only is kept here, 42 bases in frame from base 1. The instrument given in TCRdb is Illumina HiSeq 1500. The public reads were reprocessed in TCRdb via fastp at Q25 and MiXCR, keeping in-frame beta chains. Rows with a matching CDR3 protein are joined into one entry that keeps the most common DNA and genes. Recorded for this sample are roughly 340,000 distinct CDR3 sequences; around 29% of them occurred a single time. The ten largest clones capture about 19% of the sample. What this sample's treatment or condition label stands for: in vitro stimulation with specific CMV peptide epitopes to enrich CMV-specific T cells.

The data stem from a study of T cell repertoires in cytomegalovirus infection (dated by TCRdb to the late 2010s). A note on the overall study: Recently identified HLA-C-restricted CMV epitopes, whose presentation resists viral immunomodulation, were targeted by peptide stimulations together with well-studied HLA-B-restricted epitopes. Donor HLA type was relevant to the analysis, because carriage of CMV infection together with the matching HLA type was indicated by public TCR beta signatures.

Study-wide findings and limitations: The ex vivo response was dominated by HLA-C-restricted CMV-specific TCR beta clonotypes, which also provided the single most frequent clonotype in two of eight donors. In both this cohort and an independent cohort of 300 to 450 donors, the cumulative frequency of public TCR beta family members distinguished carriers of CMV infection plus the relevant HLA type.

The TCR originated in a human donor in good health (CMV status not recorded). Some clones in this sample may be carry-over from other donors' samples. Sequences were derived from cultured PBMCs, sampled from culture after CMV antigen stimulation. The chain couples TRBV7-2 to TRBJ2-3, with TRBD1 perhaps the D gene, on 6 matching bases. The base sequence is TGTGCCAGCAGCTCCGGGACACCCACAGATACGCAGTATTTT. Translated, this is CASSSGTPTDTQYF.